This entry lists 9 T cell receptor beta chains sequenced from one sample in a study of shared clonotypes between healthy human individuals. TCRdb's table, derived via immunoSEQ multiplex PCR, lists solely in-frame clones and lacks some. Among millions of clones listed, about 95% were seen once. Positively selected for CCR7, the CD45RO-negative cells used as naive CD8 cells excluded terminally differentiated effector memory CD45RA+ cells. The sequenced sample was naive CD8+ T cells sorted from blood. These receptors were taken from a man aged 18 to 35 in good health.

This chain uses TRBV7-6 with TRBJ2-2, with 7 bases that match TRBD2. With V trimmed by 5 bases and J by 0 bases, 6 bases remained unmatched. The CDR3 consists of 16 residues. CDR1 and CDR2 (germline): SGHVS, FNYEAQ. CDR3 in DNA: TGTGCCAGCAGCCCAGTTGGACTAGCGAACACCGGGGAGCTGTTTTTT. Translated: CASSPVGLANTGELFF.

This sequence joins TRBV30 and TRBJ2-7; 11 bases match TRBD1. Trimming removed 5 bases from V and 7 bases from J; junction bases left unmatched: 7. Germline CDR1 GTSNPN, CDR2 SVGIG (reference sequence). This CDR3 is 13 amino acids long. CDR3: CAWERDRGSEQYF. DNA of the CDR3: TGTGCCTGGGAAAGGGACAGGGGGAGTGAGCAGTACTTC.

A word on this clone: Different DNA sequences within this sample yield the same CDR3. The chain joins TRBV7-9 to TRBJ2-1; D uncertain. Trimming cost V 7 bases and J 7 bases, with 8 bases left between them. This CDR3 has 11 residues. CDR1 is SEHNR, CDR2 FQNEAQ, per germline (reference sequence). The CDR3 DNA reads TGTGCCAGCACCCTCTCTAATGAGCAGTTCTTC. Encoded protein: CASTLSNEQFF.

The J gene is TRBJ1-6, the V gene TRBV7-9; 7 positions match TRBD1. With 8 bases clipped from V and 10 bases from J, the junction kept 2 bases outside the gene matches. The CDR3 totals 11 residues. CDR1 is SEHNR and CDR2 is FQNEAQ in the germline V gene (reference sequence). CDR3 sequence: CASEGGSPLHF. CDR3 in DNA: TGTGCCAGCGAAGGGGGCTCACCCCTCCACTTT.

J is TRBJ1-1 and V is TRBV4-1; D gene ambiguous. V was cut by 4 bases and J by 1 base, with 13 bases left in between. The germline V gene encodes CDR1 MGHRA and CDR2 YSYEKL. The CDR3 runs to 15 residues. CDR3 residues: CASSLSGSGNTEAFF. CDR3 coding DNA: TGCGCCAGCAGCCTCTCGGGAAGTGGGAACACTGAAGCTTTCTTT.

Comment on this clone: The sample has other DNA sequences that encode this CDR3 too. The genes are TRBV6-1 and TRBJ2-7; 7 bases are a match to TRBD1. With 5 bases clipped from V and 0 bases from J, the junction kept 1 base outside the gene matches. The CDR3 has 13 residues. Germline CDR1 and CDR2: MNHNS and SASEGT. CDR3 sequence (DNA): TGTGCCAGCAGTTGGGACAGCTCCTACGAGCAGTACTTC. It encodes CASSWDSSYEQYF.

The rearrangement uses TRBV27 and TRBJ2-3; 8 bases match TRBD2. The CDR3 covers 15 residues. V dropped 5 bases and J dropped 1; count of bases not matched to a gene: 5. The germline V gene encodes CDR1 MNHEY and CDR2 SMNVEV (reference sequence). The CDR3, as DNA: TGTGCCAGCAGTCCTCGGGGGGGTGGCACAGATACGCAGTATTTT. Translated: CASSPRGGGTDTQYF.

The V and J genes are TRBV9 and TRBJ2-6; TRBD1 aligns across 8 bases. The V and J ends lost 3 bases and 4 bases, in that order; junction bases with no gene match: 9. Germline CDR1 and CDR2: SGDLS and YYNGEE. There are 17 residues in the CDR3. CDR3 nucleotides: TGTGCCAGCAGCGCCCCGCAGGGGGCGTTCGGGGCCAACGTCCTGACTTTC. It translates to CASSAPQGAFGANVLTF. Filled out from reference TRBV9 and TRBJ2-6, the complete variable domain reads DSGVTQTPKHLITATGQRVTLRCSPRSGDLSVYWYQQSLDQGLQFLIQYYNGEERAKGNILERFSAQQFPDLHSELNLSSLELGDSALYFCASSAPQGAFGANVLTFGAGSRLTVL.

The V gene is TRBV7-9, the J gene TRBJ1-2; 9 positions match TRBD1. CDR3 length: 12 amino acids. J lost 8 bases, V lost 4 bases, and 2 bases had no gene match. Germline V gene data show CDR1 as SEHNR and CDR2 as FQNEAQ (reference sequence). The CDR3 is CASSSGQGGYTF. CDR3 DNA sequence: TGTGCCAGCAGCTCGGGACAGGGAGGCTACACCTTC.